There are a few counts of the clone carrying this T cell receptor (beta chain). The antigen is unknown. Making the TCR beta libraries involved quantitative 5'-RACE with molecular barcodes. From the 5' RACE reads, TCRdb called clonotypes with MiXCR, one entry per CDR3 protein. The sample lists 100,000 to 150,000 distinct CDR3 sequences; under 20% were seen once. The record originates from a study of CD8 T cells in ankylosing spondylitis. Study-level points and caveats: Matched synovial fluid from ankylosing spondylitis patients was reported to be enriched for disease-linked clones. One TCR beta motif, made up of fewer than 10 highly homologous variants, appeared characteristic of ankylosing spondylitis blood. Earlier authors reported some of these motif variants in reactive arthritis synovial fluid and blood.

This clonotype was obtained from a male donor with ankylosing spondylitis. Sequencing was performed on blood, either unsorted or a sorted T cell fraction (not recorded which).

The chain's CDR3 is CASSVDSLRGTNTGELFF. The CDR3 nucleotides read TGTGCCAGCAGCGTAGACTCGTTGCGAGGCACCAACACCGGGGAGCTGTTTTTT. The chain links TRBV9 to TRBJ2-2; the D is unclear. There are 18 residues in the CDR3. CDR1 and CDR2 from the germline V gene are SGDLS and YYNGEE. V was cut by 0 bases and J by 2 bases, with 17 bases left in between.